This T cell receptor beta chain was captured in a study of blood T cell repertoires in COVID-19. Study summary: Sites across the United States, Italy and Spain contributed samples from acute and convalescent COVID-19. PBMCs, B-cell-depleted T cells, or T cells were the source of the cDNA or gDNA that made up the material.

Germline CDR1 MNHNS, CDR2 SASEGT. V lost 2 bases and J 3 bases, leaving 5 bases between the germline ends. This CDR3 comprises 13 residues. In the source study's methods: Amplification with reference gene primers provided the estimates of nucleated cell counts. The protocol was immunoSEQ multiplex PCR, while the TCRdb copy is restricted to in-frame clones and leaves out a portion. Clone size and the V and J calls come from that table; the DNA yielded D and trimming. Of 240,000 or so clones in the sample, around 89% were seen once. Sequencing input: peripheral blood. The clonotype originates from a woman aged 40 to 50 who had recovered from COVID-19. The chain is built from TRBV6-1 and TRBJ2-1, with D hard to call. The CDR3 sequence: CASSELVYNEQFF. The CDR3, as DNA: TGTGCCAGCAGTGAACTAGTCTACAATGAGCAGTTCTTC.